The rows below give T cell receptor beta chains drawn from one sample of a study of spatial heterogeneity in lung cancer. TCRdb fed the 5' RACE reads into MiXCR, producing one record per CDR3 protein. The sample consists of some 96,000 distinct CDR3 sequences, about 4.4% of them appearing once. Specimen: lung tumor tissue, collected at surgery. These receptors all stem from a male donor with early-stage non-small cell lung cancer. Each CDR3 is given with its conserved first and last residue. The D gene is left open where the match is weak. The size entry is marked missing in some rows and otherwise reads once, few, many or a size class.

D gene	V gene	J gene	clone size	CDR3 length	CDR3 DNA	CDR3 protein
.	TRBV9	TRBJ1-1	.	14	TGTGCCAGCAGCTCAAGTAGGGTGAACACTGAAGCTTTCTTT	CASSSSRVNTEAFF
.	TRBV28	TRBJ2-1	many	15	TGTGCCAGCAGTTTAATGGTAGCTGGCTACAATGAGCAGTTCTTC	CASSLMVAGYNEQFF
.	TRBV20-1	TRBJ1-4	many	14	TGCAGTGCTAGAGAACGAACTACTAATGAAAAACTGTTTTTT	CSARERTTNEKLFF
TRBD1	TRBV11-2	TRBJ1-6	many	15	TGTGCCAGCAGCTTACGAGCCGGGACAGGGACCTCCCTCCACTTT	CASSLRAGTGTSLHF
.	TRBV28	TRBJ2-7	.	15	TGTGCCAGCAGCCGACCAACATCGGGTTCCCACGAGCAGTACTTC	CASSRPTSGSHEQYF
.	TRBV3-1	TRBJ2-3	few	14	TGTGCCAGCAGCCAAACTCCCGGGGCAGATACGCAGTATTTT	CASSQTPGADTQYF
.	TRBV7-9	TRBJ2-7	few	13	TGTGCCAGCAGCCGGGACGGTTTTTGGGAGCAGTACTTC	CASSRDGFWEQYF
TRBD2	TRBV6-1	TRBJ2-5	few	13	TGTGCCGCCCGGACTAGCATCTGGGAGACCCAGTACTTC	CAARTSIWETQYF
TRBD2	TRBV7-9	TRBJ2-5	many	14	TGTGCCAGCAGCTTAATAGCGGGAGCAGAGACCCAGTACTTC	CASSLIAGAETQYF
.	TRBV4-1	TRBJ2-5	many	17	TGCGCCAGCAGCCGCGGACTCACTGGGCCATACCAAGAGACCCAGTACTTC	CASSRGLTGPYQETQYF
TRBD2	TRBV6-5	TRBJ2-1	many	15	TGTGCCAGCAGTTACAAGGCGGGAGGGCAAGGTGAGCAGTTCTTC	CASSYKAGGQGEQFF
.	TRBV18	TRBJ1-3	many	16	TGTGCCAGCTCACCATGGGCCGCAAGCTCTGGAAACACCATATATTTT	CASSPWAASSGNTIYF
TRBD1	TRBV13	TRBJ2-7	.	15	TGTGCCAGCAGCTTCCGGACAGGGAGAACCTACGAGCAGTACTTC	CASSFRTGRTYEQYF
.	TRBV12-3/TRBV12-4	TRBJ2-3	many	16	TGTGCCAGCAGTTCGTACGAGGACATTGGCACAGATACGCAGTATTTT	CASSSYEDIGTDTQYF
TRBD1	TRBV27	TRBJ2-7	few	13	TGTGCCACCAGCTGGACAGGGGCCCACGAGCAGTACTTC	CATSWTGAHEQYF
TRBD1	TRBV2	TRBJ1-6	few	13	TGTGCCAGCCGGGGACAGATTAATTCACCCCTCCACTTT	CASRGQINSPLHF